This T cell receptor (beta chain) was retrieved from a study of OX40 agonist ivuxolimab in advanced cancers. Looked up from germline, CDR1 is SGHRS and CDR2 is YFSETQ. The CDR3 contains 13 residues. Trimming removed 0 bases from V and 4 bases from J, with 7 bases in between. Data came from immunoSEQ multiplex PCR; TCRdb stores just in-frame clones and leaves some out. The table has under 55,000 clones, 82% seen once; the top ten hold roughly 2.1%. This clonotype originated in an adult with an advanced solid tumor such as melanoma, head and neck, liver or kidney cancer. The chain combines TRBV5-1 with TRBJ1-2; no clear D. The sample was CD4+ or CD8+ T cells sorted from blood, taken in a trial of the OX40 agonist ivuxolimab. The CDR3 DNA is TGCGCCAGCAGCTTGGAGTCAGGCTATGGCTACACCTTC. It codes for CASSLESGYGYTF. Variable domain in full (rest from reference TRBV5-1 and TRBJ1-2): KAGVTQTPRYLIKTRGQQVTLSCSPISGHRSVSWYQQTPGQGLQFLFEYFSETQRNKGNFPGRFSGRQFSNSRSEMNVSTLELGDSALYLCASSLESGYGYTFGSGTRLTVV.